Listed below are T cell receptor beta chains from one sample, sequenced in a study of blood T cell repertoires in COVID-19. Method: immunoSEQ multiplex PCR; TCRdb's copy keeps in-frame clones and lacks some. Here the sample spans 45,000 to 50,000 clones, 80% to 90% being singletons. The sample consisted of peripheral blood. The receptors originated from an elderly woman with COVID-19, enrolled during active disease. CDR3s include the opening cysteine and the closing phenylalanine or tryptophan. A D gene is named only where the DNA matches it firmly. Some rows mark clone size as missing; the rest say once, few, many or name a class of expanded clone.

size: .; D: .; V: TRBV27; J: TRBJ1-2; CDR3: CASSFLNREGADGYTF; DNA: TGTGCCAGCAGTTTCCTTAACAGGGAAGGAGCTGATGGCTACACCTTC
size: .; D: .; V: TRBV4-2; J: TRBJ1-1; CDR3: CASSQFDGRETEAFF; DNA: TGTGCCAGCAGCCAATTTGACGGAAGGGAGACTGAAGCTTTCTTT
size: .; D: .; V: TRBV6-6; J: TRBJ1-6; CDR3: CASSYSTQLNSPLHF; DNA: TGTGCCAGCAGTTATTCCACTCAACTTAATTCACCCCTCCACTTT
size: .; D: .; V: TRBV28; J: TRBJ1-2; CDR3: CASRHPTGGNYGYTF; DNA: TGTGCCAGCAGACACCCTACGGGGGGGAACTATGGCTACACCTTC
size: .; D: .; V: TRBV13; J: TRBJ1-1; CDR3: CASSFAGATEAFF; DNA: TGTGCCAGCAGCTTTGCAGGGGCCACTGAAGCTTTCTTT
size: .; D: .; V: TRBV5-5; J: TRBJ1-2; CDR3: CATEGNYGYTF; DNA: TGTGCCACTGAGGGTAACTATGGCTACACCTTC
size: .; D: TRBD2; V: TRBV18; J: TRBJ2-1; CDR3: CASSPGTSSYNEQFF; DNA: TGTGCCAGCTCACCGGGGACTAGCTCCTACAATGAGCAGTTCTTC
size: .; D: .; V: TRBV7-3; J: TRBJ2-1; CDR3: CASSLNGQELGGYNEQFF; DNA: TGTGCCAGCAGCTTAAACGGTCAGGAGTTGGGGGGTTACAATGAGCAGTTCTTC
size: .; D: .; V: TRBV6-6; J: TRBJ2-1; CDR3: CASSYGQGSDEQFF; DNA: TGTGCCAGCAGTTACGGGCAGGGAAGCGATGAGCAGTTCTTC
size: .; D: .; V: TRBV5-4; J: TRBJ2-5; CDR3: CASSLVDSQETQYF; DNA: TGTGCCAGCAGCTTGGTAGACAGCCAAGAGACCCAGTACTTC
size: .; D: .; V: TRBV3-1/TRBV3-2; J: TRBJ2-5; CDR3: CASSQAEGLGETQYF; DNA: TGTGCCAGCAGCCAAGCCGAGGGACTGGGAGAGACCCAGTACTTC
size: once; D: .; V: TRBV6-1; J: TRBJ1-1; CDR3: CASSEAHSFNTEAFF; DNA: TGTGCCAGCAGTGAAGCGCACAGCTTTAACACTGAAGCTTTCTTT
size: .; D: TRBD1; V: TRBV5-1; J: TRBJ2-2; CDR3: CASSGQGWGTGELFF; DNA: TGCGCCAGCAGCGGACAGGGGTGGGGGACCGGGGAGCTGTTTTTT
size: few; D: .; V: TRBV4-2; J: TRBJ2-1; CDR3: CASSPENRELLYNEQFF; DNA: TGTGCCAGCAGCCCGGAAAACAGGGAGCTACTATACAATGAGCAGTTCTTC
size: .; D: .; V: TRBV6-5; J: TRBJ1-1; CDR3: CASSYGGGAFF; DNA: TGTGCCAGCAGTTACGGGGGGGGAGCTTTCTTT
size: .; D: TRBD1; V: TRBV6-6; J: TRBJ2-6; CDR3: CASSRGQGARGANVLTF; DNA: TGTGCCAGCAGCCGAGGACAGGGGGCGCGCGGGGCCAACGTCCTGACTTTC
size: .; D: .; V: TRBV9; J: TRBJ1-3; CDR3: CASSVGYTVSGNTIYF; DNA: TGTGCCAGCAGCGTAGGGTACACCGTCTCTGGAAACACCATATATTTT
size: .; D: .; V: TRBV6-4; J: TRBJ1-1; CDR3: CASSNLMNTEAFF; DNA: TGTGCCAGCAGTAACCTAATGAACACTGAAGCTTTCTTT
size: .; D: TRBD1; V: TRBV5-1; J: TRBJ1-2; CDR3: CASNLGTGGYGYTF; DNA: TGCGCCAGCAACTTGGGGACAGGGGGCTATGGCTACACCTTC
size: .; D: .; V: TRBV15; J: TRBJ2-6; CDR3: CATSRDPGFSGANVLTF; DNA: TGTGCCACCAGCAGAGATCCGGGATTCTCTGGGGCCAACGTCCTGACTTTC
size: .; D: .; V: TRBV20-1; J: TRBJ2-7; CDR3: CSASKGQPSYEQYF; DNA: TGCAGTGCTAGTAAAGGACAGCCGTCCTACGAGCAGTACTTC
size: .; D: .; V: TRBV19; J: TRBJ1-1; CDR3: CASSIDPRGTEAFF; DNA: TGTGCCAGTAGTATAGACCCCAGGGGCACTGAAGCTTTCTTT
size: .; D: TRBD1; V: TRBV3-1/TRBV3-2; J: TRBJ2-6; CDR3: CASSQDRDSFSGANVLTF; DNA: TGTGCCAGCAGCCAAGATCGGGACAGCTTCTCTGGGGCCAACGTCCTGACTTTC
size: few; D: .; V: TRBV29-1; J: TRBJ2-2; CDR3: CSVVRKRTGELFF; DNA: TGCAGCGTAGTCAGAAAGCGCACCGGGGAGCTGTTTTTT
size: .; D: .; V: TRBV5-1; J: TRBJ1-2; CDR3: CASSSGSGNYGYTF; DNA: TGCGCCAGCAGCTCAGGGTCAGGGAACTATGGCTACACCTTC
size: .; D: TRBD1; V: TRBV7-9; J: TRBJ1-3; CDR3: CASSLATGAGNTIYF; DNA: TGTGCCAGCAGCTTAGCTACAGGGGCTGGAAACACCATATATTTT
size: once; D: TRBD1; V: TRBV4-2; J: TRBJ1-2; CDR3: CASSPGQGNYGYTF; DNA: TGTGCCAGCAGCCCTGGACAGGGGAACTATGGCTACACCTTC
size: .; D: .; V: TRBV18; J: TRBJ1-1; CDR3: CASSPFPGNTEAFF; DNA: TGTGCCAGCTCACCATTTCCAGGGAACACTGAAGCTTTCTTT
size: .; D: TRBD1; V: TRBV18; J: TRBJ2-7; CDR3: CASSLGDRGRKNEQYF; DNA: TGTGCCAGCTCACTAGGGGACAGGGGGAGGAAAAACGAGCAGTACTTC
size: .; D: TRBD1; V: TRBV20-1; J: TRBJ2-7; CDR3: CSASFPSRDSSYEQYF; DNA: TGCAGTGCTAGTTTCCCTAGCCGGGACAGCTCCTACGAGCAGTACTTC